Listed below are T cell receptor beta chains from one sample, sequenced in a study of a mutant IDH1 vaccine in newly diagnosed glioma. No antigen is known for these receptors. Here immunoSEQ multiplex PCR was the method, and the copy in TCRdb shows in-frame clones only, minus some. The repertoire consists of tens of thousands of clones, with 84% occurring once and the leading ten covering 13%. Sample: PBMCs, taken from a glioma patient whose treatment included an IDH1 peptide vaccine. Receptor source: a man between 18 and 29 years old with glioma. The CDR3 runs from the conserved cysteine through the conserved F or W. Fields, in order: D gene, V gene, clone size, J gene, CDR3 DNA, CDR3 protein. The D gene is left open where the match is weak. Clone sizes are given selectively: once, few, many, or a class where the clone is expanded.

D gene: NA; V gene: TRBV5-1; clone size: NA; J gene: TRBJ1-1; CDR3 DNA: TGCGCCAGCAGCCAGGCGGGGGGGTCGGAAGCTTTCTTT; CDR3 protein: CASSQAGGSEAFF
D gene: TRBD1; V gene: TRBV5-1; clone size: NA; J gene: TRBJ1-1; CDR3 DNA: TGCGCCAGCAGCTTGGGGACAGGGGATCTGAACACTGAAGCTTTCTTT; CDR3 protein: CASSLGTGDLNTEAFF
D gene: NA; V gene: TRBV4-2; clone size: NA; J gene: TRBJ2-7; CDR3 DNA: TGTGCCAGCAGCCAAGATCTCGGAGGGAGCGGTTCCTACGAGCAGTACTTC; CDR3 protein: CASSQDLGGSGSYEQYF
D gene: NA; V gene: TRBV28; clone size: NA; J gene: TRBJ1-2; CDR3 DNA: TGTGCCACCCGATCCCCCGCACAGGGAAGCTATGGCTACACCTTC; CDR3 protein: CATRSPAQGSYGYTF
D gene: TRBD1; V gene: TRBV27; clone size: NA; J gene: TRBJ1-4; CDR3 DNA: TGTGCCAGCACCCCTGGACAGGGAGGGACGATAGAAAAACTGTTTTTT; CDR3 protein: CASTPGQGGTIEKLFF
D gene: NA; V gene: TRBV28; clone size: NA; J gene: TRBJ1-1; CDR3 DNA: TGTGCCAGCAGTTCTCCAGGGATTGAAGCTTTCTTT; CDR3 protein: CASSSPGIEAFF
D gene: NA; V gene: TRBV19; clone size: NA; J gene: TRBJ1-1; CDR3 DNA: TGTGCCTCAAAGGGTGGGGGGCTGAACACTGAAGCTTTCTTT; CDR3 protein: CASKGGGLNTEAFF
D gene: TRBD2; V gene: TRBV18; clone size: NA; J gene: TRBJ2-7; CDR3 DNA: TGTGCCAGCTCACCATCGGGGGGACTAACCTACGAGCAGTACTTC; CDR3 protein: CASSPSGGLTYEQYF
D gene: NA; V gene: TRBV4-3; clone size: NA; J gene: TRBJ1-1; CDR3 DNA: TGCGCCAGCAGTCAAGGGGGGATACACACTGAAGCTTTCTTT; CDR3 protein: CASSQGGIHTEAFF
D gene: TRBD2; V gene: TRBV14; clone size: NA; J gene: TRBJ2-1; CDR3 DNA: TGTGCCAGCAGCCCGAGGGGATCTAGCGGGACCTACAATGAGCAGTTCTTC; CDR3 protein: CASSPRGSSGTYNEQFF
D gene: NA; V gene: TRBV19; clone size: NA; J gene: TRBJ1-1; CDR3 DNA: TGTGCCAGTAGTATAGTTCAAACTCGGGGCACTGAAGCTTTCTTT; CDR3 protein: CASSIVQTRGTEAFF
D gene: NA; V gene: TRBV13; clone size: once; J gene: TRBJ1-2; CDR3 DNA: TGTGCCAGCAGCTCCCGGGTTGGGGGCTACACCTTC; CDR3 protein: CASSSRVGGYTF
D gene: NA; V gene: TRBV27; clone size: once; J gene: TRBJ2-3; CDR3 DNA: TGTGCCAGCAGACTCGGGACGGACAGCACAGATACGCAGTATTTT; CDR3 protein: CASRLGTDSTDTQYF
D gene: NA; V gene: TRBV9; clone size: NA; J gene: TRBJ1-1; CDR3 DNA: TGTGCCAGCAGCGTAGTAGGGGCCGGGGTGAACACTGAAGCTTTCTTT; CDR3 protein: CASSVVGAGVNTEAFF
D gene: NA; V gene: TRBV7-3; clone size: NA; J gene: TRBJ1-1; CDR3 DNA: TGTGCCAGCAGCTTAATGGACGGCACTGAAGCTTTCTTT; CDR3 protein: CASSLMDGTEAFF
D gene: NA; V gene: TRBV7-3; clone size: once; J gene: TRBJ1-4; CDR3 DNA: TGTGCCAGCAGCTTATCAGGGGTTAATGAAAAACTGTTTTTT; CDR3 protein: CASSLSGVNEKLFF
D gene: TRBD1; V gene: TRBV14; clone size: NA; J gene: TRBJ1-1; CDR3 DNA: TGTGCCAGCAGCCAAGTTGGACAGGGGGGTTCCACTGAAGCTTTCTTT; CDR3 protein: CASSQVGQGGSTEAFF
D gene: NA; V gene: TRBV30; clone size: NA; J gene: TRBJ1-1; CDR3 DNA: TGTGCCTGGAAGGCCCTCGAAATTCACACTGAAGCTTTCTTT; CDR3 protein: CAWKALEIHTEAFF
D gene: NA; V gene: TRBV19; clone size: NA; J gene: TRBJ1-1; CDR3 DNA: TGTGCCAGTAGTATAGGCAGATTGAACACTGAAGCTTTCTTT; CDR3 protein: CASSIGRLNTEAFF
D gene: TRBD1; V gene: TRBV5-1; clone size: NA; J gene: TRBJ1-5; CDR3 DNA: TGCGCCAGCAGCTTGGAACCAGGGGGAAATCAGCCCCAGCATTTT; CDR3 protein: CASSLEPGGNQPQHF
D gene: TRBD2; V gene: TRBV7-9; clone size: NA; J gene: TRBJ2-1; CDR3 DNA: TGTGCCAGCACCAGACTAGCGGGAAATGAGCAGTTCTTC; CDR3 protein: CASTRLAGNEQFF
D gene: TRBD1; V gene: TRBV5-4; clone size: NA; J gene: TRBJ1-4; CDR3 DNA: TGTGCCAGCAGCTTCGGGACAGGCTCTGAAAAACTGTTTTTT; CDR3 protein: CASSFGTGSEKLFF
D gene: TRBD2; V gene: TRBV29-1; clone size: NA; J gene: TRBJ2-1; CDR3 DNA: TGCAGCGTGAAATCTACCCTAGCGGGGGGGCCGGGTGAGCAGTTCTTC; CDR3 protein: CSVKSTLAGGPGEQFF
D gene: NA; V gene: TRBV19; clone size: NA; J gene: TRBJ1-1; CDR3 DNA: TGTGCCAGTAGTACGACACCTAGAACTGAAGCTTTCTTT; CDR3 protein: CASSTTPRTEAFF
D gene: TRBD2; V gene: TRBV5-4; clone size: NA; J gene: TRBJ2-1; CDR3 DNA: TGTGCCAGCAGCTTGGGTCTAGCGGGGTACAATGAGCAGTTCTTC; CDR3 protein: CASSLGLAGYNEQFF
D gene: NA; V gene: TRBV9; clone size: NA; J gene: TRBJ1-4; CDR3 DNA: TGTGCCAGCAGCCGAGTTCAGGGTCTTAATGAAAAACTGTTTTTT; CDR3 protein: CASSRVQGLNEKLFF
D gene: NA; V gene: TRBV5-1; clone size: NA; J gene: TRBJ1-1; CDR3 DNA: TGCGCCAGCAGCTTGGTGAACACTGAAGCTTTCTTT; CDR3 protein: CASSLVNTEAFF
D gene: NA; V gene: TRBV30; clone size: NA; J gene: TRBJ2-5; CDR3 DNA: TGTGCCTGGAGTGTTGGCGGCAGTCAAGAGACCCAGTACTTC; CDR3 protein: CAWSVGGSQETQYF
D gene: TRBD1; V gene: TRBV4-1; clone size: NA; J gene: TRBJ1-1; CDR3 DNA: TGCGCCAGCAGCCGATTTTTCCAGAGGGAGACAGGGGATAGCACTGAAGCTTTCTTT; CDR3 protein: CASSRFFQRETGDSTEAFF
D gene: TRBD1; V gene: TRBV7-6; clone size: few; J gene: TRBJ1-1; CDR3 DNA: TGTGCCAGCAGCTTAGGGGGACAGGGGGTTCAGGAAGCTTTCTTT; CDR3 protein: CASSLGGQGVQEAFF
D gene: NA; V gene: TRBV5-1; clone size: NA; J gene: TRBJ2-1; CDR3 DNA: TGCGCCAGCAGCAGAGGACAGTCGGGGGACAATGAGCAGTTCTTC; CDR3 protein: CASSRGQSGDNEQFF
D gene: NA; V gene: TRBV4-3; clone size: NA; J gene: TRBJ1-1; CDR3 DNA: TGCGCCAGCAGCCGGCTGGGGGAGGGGGGCGCCGATGAAGCTTTCTTT; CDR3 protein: CASSRLGEGGADEAFF
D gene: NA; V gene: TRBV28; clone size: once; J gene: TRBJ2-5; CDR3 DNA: TGTGCCAGCAGTTGGCCCCGGGGACATTCCCAAGAGACCCAGTACTTC; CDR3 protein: CASSWPRGHSQETQYF
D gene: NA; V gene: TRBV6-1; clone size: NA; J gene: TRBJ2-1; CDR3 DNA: TGTGCCAGCAGTGCCTGGGTAACAGGGTCGGGATCCTACAATGAGCAGTTCTTC; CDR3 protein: CASSAWVTGSGSYNEQFF
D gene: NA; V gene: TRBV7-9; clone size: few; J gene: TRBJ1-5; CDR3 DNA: TGTGCCAGCAGCTTAGTTAGTCATCAGCCCCAGCATTTT; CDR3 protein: CASSLVSHQPQHF
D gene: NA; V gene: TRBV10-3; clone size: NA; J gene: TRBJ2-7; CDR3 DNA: TGTGCCATCACCCCGAATGGGGCATCTTCCTACGAGCAGTACTTC; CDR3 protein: CAITPNGASSYEQYF
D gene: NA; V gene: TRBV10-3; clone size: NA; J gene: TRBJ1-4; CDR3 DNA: TGTGCCATCAGTGACTTGGGATATGAAAAACTGTTTTTT; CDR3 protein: CAISDLGYEKLFF
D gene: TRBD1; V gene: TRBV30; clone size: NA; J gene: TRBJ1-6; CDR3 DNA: TGTGCCTGGATGGTGGACAGGGGGCAATTAGGTTCACCCCTCCACTTT; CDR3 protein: CAWMVDRGQLGSPLHF
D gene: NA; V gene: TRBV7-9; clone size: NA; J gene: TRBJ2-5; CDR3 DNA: TGTGCCAGCAGCCCGACGGGGACCCAAGAGACCCAGTACTTC; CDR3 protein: CASSPTGTQETQYF
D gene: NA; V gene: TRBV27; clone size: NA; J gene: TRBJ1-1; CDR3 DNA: TGTGCCAGCAGCTCGGGGGGCCGGAACACTGAAGCTTTCTTT; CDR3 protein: CASSSGGRNTEAFF
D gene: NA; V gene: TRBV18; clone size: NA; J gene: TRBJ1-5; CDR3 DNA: TGTGCCAGCTCACCGAACAGGGACCAGCCCCAGCATTTT; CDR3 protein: CASSPNRDQPQHF
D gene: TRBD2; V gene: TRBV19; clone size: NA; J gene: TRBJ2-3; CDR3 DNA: TGTGCCAGTAGTATAGATGGGACTAGCGGGAGTACAGATACGCAGTATTTT; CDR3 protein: CASSIDGTSGSTDTQYF
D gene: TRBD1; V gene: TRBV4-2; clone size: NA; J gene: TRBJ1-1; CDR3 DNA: TGTGCCAGCAGCCGAACGGACAGGGTTTTCGCTGAAGCTTTCTTT; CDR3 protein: CASSRTDRVFAEAFF
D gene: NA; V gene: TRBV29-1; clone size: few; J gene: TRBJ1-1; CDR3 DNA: TGCAGCGTTGACGGGAGGAACACTGAAGCTTTCTTT; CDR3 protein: CSVDGRNTEAFF
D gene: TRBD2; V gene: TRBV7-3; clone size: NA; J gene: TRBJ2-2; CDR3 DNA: TGTGCCAGCAGCCACGGACTAGCGGGAGGGGATGGGGAGCTGTTTTTT; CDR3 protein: CASSHGLAGGDGELFF
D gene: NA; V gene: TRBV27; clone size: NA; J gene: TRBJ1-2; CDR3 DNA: TGTGCCAGCAGCGACGGGACACCAATTGCTAACTATGGCTACACCTTC; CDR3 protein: CASSDGTPIANYGYTF
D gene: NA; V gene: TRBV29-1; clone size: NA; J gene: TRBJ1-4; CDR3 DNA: TGCAGCGTTAAGGACAGAGTTGCAACTAATGAAAAACTGTTTTTT; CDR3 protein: CSVKDRVATNEKLFF
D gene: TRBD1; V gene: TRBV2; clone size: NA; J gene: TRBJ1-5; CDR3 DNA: TGTGCCAGCAGTGTTCCGGGACAGGGGTTAAGCAATCAGCCCCAGCATTTT; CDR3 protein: CASSVPGQGLSNQPQHF
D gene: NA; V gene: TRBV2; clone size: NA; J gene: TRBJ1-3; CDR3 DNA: TGTGCCAGCAGTTGGGGGAACAGTGGAAACACCATATATTTT; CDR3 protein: CASSWGNSGNTIYF
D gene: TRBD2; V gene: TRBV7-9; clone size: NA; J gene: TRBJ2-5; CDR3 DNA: TGTGCCAGCAGCCACTTGACTAGCGGGGGGAAAGAGACCCAGTACTTC; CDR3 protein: CASSHLTSGGKETQYF
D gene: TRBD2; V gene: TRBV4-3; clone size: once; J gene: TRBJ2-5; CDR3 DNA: TGCGCCAGCAGCCAAGATGCGACTAGCGGGTTGGCGGGGTACTTC; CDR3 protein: CASSQDATSGLAGYF